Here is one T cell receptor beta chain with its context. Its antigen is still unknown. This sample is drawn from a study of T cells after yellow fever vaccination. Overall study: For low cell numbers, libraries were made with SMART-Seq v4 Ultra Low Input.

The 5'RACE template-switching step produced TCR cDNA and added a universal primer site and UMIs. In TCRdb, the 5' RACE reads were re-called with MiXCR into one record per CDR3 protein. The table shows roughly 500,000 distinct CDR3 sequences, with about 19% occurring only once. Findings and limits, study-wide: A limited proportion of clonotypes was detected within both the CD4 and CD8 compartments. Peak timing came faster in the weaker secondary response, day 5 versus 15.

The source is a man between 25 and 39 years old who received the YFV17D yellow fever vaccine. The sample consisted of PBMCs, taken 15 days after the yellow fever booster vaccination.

The CDR3 DNA sequence: TGTGCCAGCAGCTTGATTACACACGCAGATACGCAGTATTTT. This sequence encodes CASSLITHADTQYF. The J gene is TRBJ2-3, the V gene TRBV11-2; D is unresolved. The CDR3 consists of 14 residues. The germline V gene has CDR1 SGHAT and CDR2 FQNNGV. The V end lost 3 bases, the J end lost 4 bases, and 11 bases lay between the germline ends.